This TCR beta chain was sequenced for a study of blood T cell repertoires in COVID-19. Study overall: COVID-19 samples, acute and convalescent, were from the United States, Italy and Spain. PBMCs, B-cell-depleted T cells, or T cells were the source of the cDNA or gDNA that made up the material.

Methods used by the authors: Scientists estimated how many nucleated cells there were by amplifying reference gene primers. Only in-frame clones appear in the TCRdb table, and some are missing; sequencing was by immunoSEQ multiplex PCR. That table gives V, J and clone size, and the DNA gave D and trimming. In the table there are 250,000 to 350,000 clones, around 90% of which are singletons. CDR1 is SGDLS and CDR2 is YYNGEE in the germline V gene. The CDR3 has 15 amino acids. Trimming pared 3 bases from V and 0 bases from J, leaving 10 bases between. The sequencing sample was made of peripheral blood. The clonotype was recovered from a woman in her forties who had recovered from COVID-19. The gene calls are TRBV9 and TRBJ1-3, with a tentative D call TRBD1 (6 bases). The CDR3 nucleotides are TGTGCCAGCAGCGGAGGACAGCTCTCTGGAAACACCATATATTTT. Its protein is CASSGGQLSGNTIYF.